This TCR beta chain was retrieved from a study of cytomegalovirus exposure and HLA in healthy donors. About the study: An analysis done earlier identified about 100 million unique TCR beta sequences from about 179 million T cells.

The primer mix had 60 Vbeta and 13 Jbeta primers. Per the original methods: A follow-up analysis tallied about 88 million unique TCR beta chains, approximately 10 million shared. Profiling relied on immunoSEQ multiplex PCR, and the TCRdb table lists in-frame clones only, not all of them. V, J and clone size were drawn from that table, and D and trimming were deduced from the DNA. The sample includes approximately 91,000 clones, roughly 80% of them seen just once. V was shortened by 7 bases and J by 1 base, with 14 bases between the two germline ends. From germline, CDR1 is ENHRY and CDR2 SYGVKD. This CDR3 has 14 residues.

The TCR sequence derives from a human donor in good health. The V call is TRBV10-3, the J call TRBJ2-7, with a possible D match to TRBD1 (5 bases). The sequencing sample was made of PBMCs. The CDR3 sequence: CAITSIRESYEQYF. DNA for the CDR3: TGTGCCATCACCTCGATCAGGGAATCCTACGAGCAGTACTTC.